This T cell receptor beta chain was identified in a study of beta chain features in type 1 diabetes. Study results and limitations: Patients with type 1 diabetes carried fewer insertions and had more deletions at their VDJ junctions. Sequencing the cDNA could make cells with high TCR expression show up more than they should. Researchers reported that naive, central memory and Treg TCRB repertoires appeared more similar in patients than in healthy donors.

Germline V gene lookup returns CDR1 SGHRS and CDR2 YFSETQ. The length of the CDR3 is 13 residues. With 5 bases removed from V and 2 bases from J, the gap between germline ends came to 10 bases. This clone came up a few times. Its antigen is not known. Every sorted population was more than 95% pure. The isolated RNA, all of it, was reverse transcribed, so expressed TCRB transcripts were what got sequenced. TCRdb keeps only in-frame clones here, not all; method: immunoSEQ multiplex PCR. The repertoire consists of 300,000 to 400,000 clones, with approximately 8% occurring once and the leading ten covering around 0.44%.

The TCR originated in a woman younger than 30 in good health. Sequenced sample: central memory CD4+ T cells from blood. This chain connects TRBV5-1 to TRBJ2-5; the D is unclear. CDR3 nucleotides: TGCGCCAGCAGTTTCGACCCTCAAGAGACCCAGTACTTC. Amino acid sequence: CASSFDPQETQYF.